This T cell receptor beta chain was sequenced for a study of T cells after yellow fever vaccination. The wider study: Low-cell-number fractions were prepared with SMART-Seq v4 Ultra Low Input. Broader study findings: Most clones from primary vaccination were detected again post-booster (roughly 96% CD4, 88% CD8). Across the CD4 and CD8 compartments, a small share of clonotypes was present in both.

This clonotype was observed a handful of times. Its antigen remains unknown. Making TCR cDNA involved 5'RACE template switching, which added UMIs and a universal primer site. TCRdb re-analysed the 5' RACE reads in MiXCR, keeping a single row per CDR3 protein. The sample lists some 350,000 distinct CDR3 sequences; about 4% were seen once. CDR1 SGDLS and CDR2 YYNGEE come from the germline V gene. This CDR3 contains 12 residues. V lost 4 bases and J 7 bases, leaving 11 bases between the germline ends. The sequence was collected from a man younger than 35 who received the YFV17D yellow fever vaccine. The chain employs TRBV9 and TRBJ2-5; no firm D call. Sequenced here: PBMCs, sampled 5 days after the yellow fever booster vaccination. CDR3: CASSLLGRTQYF. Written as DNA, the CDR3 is TGTGCCAGCAGCCTCCTTGGCCGGACCCAGTACTTC. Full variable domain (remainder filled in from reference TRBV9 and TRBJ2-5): DSGVTQTPKHLITATGQRVTLRCSPRSGDLSVYWYQQSLDQGLQFLIQYYNGEERAKGNILERFSAQQFPDLHSELNLSSLELGDSALYFCASSLLGRTQYFGPGTRLLVL.